This T cell receptor (beta chain) comes out of a study of cytomegalovirus exposure and HLA in healthy donors. The PCR ran on 60 Vbeta and 13 Jbeta primers. Clones were sequenced by immunoSEQ multiplex PCR, and TCRdb holds only the in-frame ones, with some missing. This repertoire shows about 63,000 clones, about 76% found once; its top ten account for 4.5% to 5.5%. Trimming shortened V by 0 bases and J by 4 bases, and 11 bases separated the two germline ends. The CDR3 runs 15 residues. Germline V gene lookup returns CDR1 SGDLS and CDR2 YYNGEE. This sequence was found in a man aged 45-65 years in good health and CMV-seronegative. Sequencing used PBMCs. This chain links TRBV9 with TRBJ2-1; TRBD1 is a possible D gene (6 bases). CDR3: CASSVEGTTYNEQFF. The CDR3 DNA follows: TGTGCCAGCAGCGTAGAGGGGACAACATACAATGAGCAGTTCTTC.